Only a few counts were recorded for the clone carrying this T cell receptor (beta chain). One entry per CDR3 protein, called by TCRdb with MiXCR from the RACE reads. The sample lists about 51,000 distinct CDR3 sequences; around a tenth were seen once. Time point indicated: pre-sensitization, week 0. The sample's treatment: therapeutic diphenylcyclopropenone sensitization with weekly scalp DPC. Trimming at V came to 1 base and at J to 11 bases, leaving 9 bases not matched to a gene. The CDR3 runs to 14 residues. The germline CDR1 and CDR2 sequences are MDHEN and SYDVKM. The sample originates from a study of human T cells and chemical hapten exposure.

The rearrangement uses TRBV28 and TRBJ1-2; TRBD1 matches 8 bases. The sample consisted of whole blood, taken in connection with sensitization to the hapten diphenylcyclopropenone (DPC). The sequence derives from a woman aged 40 to 49 with alopecia areata. Some clones in this sample may be carry-over from other donors' samples. The CDR3 coding sequence is TGTGCCAGCAGTTTATCCGGGACAGGAGTGGTTTACACCTTC. Protein sequence: CASSLSGTGVVYTF.